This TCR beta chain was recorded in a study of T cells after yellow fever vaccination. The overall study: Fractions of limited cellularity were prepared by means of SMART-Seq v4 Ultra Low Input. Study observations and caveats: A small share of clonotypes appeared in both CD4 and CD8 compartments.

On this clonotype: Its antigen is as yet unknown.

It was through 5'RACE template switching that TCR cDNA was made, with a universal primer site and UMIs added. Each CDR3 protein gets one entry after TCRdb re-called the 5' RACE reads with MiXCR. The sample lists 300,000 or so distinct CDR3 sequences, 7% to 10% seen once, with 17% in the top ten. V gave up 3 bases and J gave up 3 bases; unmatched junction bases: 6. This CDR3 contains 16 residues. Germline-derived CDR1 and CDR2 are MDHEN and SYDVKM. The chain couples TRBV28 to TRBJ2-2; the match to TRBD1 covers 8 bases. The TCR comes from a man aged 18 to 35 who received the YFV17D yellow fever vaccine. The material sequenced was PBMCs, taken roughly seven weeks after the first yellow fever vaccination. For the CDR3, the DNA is TGTGCCAGCAGTTTTACCGGGACAGGTTACACCGGGGAGCTGTTTTTT. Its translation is CASSFTGTGYTGELFF.